The entry below gives a single T cell receptor beta chain sequence along with its context. The antigen remains undetermined. This specimen comes from a study of a mutant IDH1 vaccine in newly diagnosed glioma. Study in general: Receipt of radiotherapy, temozolomide, or both preceded the study, and most received both. General study points: Vaccination elicited immune responses in around 92% of patients.

CDR1 is MGHRA, CDR2 YSYEKL, per germline. This CDR3 is built from 17 residues. V shed 5 bases, J shed 5 bases, and the junction held 9 bases outside the gene matches. Produced via immunoSEQ multiplex PCR; TCRdb's table is partial and in-frame only. The sample records about 25,000 clones, 77% being singletons. Regarding time point: week 5, during vaccination. One vaccine dose held 300 ug of mutant IDH1 20-mer peptide and came with topical imiquimod. The material sequenced was PBMCs, taken from a glioma patient whose treatment included an IDH1 peptide vaccine. The chain is built from TRBV4-1 and TRBJ2-2, with 12 nucleotides matching TRBD2. The receptor was derived from a man in his forties with glioma. The CDR3 spells CASSARSSGRGTGELFF. The DNA for the CDR3 is TGCGCCAGCAGCGCGCGATCTAGCGGGAGGGGTACCGGGGAGCTGTTTTTT.